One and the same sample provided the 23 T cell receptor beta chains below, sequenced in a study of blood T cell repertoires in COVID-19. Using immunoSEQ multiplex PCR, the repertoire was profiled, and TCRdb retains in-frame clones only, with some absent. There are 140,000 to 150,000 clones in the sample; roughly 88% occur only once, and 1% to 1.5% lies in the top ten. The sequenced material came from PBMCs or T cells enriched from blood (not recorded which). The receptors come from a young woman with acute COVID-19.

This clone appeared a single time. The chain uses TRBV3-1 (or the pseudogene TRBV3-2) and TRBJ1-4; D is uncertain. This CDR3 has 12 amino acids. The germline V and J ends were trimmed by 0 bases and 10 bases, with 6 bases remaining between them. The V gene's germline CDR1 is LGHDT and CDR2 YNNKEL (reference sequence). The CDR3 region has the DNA TGTGCCAGCAGCCAAGATACGAGAAAACTGTTTTTT. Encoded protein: CASSQDTRKLFF.

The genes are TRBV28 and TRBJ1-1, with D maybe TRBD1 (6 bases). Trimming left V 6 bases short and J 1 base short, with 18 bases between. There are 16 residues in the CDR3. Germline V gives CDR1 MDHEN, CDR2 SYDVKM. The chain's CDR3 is CASSLIRGGGNTEAFF. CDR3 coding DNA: TGTGCCAGCAGCCTTATTCGGGGGGGCGGGAACACTGAAGCTTTCTTT.

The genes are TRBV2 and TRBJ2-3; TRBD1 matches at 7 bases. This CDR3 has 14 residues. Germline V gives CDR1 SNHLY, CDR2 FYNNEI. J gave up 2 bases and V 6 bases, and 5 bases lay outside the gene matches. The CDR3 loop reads CASRHRGPTDTQYF. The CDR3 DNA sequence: TGTGCCAGCAGGCACAGGGGACCCACAGATACGCAGTATTTT.

The CDR3 DNA reads TGTGCCAGCAGCTTAGATAGCAATTCACCCCTCCACTTT. Its protein is CASSLDSNSPLHF. This rearrangement joins TRBV7-8 to TRBJ1-6; D ambiguous. CDR3 size: 13 residues. The V gene's germline CDR1 is SGHVS and CDR2 FQNEAQ. Trimming pared 1 base from V and 7 bases from J, leaving 5 bases between.

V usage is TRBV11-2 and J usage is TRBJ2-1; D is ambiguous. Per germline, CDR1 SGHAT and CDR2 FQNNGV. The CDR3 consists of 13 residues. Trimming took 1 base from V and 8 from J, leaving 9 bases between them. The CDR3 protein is CASSLGPGDEQFF. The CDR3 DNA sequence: TGTGCCAGCAGCTTAGGCCCGGGTGATGAGCAGTTCTTC.

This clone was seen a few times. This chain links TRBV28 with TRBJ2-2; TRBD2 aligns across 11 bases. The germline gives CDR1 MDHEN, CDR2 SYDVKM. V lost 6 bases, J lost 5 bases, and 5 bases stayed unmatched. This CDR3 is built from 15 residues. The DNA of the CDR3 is TGTGCCAGCAGATCCGGGACTAGCGGAACCGGGGAGCTGTTTTTT. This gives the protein CASRSGTSGTGELFF.

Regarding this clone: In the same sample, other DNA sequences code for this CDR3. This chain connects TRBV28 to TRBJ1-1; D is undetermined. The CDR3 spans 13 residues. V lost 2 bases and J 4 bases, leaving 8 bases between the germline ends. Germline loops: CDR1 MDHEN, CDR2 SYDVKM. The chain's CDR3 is CASSLGPGTEAFF. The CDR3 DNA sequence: TGTGCCAGCAGTTTAGGTCCGGGCACTGAAGCTTTCTTT.

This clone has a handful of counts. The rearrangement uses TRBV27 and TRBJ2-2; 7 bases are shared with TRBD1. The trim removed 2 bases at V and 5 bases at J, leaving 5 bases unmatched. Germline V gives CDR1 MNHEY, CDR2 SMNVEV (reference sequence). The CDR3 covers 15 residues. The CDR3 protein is CASSLEGAVTGELFF. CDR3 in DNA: TGTGCCAGCAGTTTAGAGGGGGCCGTAACCGGGGAGCTGTTTTTT.

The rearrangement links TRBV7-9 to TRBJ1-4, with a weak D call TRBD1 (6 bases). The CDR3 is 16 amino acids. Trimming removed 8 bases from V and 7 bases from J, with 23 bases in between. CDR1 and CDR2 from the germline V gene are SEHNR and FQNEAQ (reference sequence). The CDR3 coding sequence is TGTGCCAGCGCCCTAATCGGGGACACGGGGGGTGAAAAACTGTTTTTT. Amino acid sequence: CASALIGDTGGEKLFF.

CDR3 amino acids: CASSLRHMYEQYF. The DNA of the CDR3 is TGTGCCAGCAGTTTGAGACACATGTACGAGCAGTACTTC. The V call is TRBV27, the J call TRBJ2-7; D not certain. This CDR3 contains 13 residues. CDR1 is MNHEY and CDR2 is SMNVEV in the germline V gene (reference sequence). V lost 3 bases and J lost 4, with 10 bases in between.

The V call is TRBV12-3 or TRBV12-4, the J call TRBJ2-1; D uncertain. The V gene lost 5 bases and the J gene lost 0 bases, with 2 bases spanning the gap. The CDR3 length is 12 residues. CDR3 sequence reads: CASSHSYNEQFF. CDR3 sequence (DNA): TGTGCCAGCAGTCACTCCTACAATGAGCAGTTCTTC.

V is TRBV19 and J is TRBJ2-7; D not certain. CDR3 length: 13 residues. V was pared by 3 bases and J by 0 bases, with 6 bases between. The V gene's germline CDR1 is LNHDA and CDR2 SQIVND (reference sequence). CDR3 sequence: CASSIVGSYEQYF. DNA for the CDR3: TGTGCCAGTAGTATTGTCGGCTCCTACGAGCAGTACTTC.

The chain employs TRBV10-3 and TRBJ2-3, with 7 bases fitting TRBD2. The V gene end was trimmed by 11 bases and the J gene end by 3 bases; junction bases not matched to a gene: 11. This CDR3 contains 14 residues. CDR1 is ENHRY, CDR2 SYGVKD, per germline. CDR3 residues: CAVRAGPQTDTQYF. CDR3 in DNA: TGTGCCGTCCGAGCGGGACCCCAGACAGATACGCAGTATTTT.

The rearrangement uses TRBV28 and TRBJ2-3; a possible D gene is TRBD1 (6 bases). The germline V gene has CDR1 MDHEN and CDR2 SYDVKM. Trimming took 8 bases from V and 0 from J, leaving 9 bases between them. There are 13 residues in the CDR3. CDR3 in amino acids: CASWGHSTDTQYF. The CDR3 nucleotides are TGTGCCAGCTGGGGGCATAGCACAGATACGCAGTATTTT.

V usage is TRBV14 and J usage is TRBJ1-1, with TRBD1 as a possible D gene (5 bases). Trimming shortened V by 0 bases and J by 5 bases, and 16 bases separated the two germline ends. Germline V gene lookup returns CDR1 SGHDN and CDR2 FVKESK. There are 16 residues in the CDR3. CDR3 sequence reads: CASSQERHRPDTEAFF. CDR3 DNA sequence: TGTGCCAGCAGCCAAGAGCGGCACAGGCCCGATACTGAAGCTTTCTTT.

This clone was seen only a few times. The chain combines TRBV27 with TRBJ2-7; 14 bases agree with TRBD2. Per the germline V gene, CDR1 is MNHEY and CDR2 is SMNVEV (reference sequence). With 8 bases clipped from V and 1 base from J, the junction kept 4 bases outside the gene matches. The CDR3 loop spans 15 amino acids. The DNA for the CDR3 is TGTGCCAGCCACGGACTAGCGGGAGGATCCTACGAGCAGTACTTC. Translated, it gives CASHGLAGGSYEQYF.

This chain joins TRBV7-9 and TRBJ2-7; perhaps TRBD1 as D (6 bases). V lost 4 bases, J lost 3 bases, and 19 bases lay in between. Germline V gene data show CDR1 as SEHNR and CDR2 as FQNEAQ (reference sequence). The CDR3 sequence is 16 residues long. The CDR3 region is CASSSPLTGLNYEQYF. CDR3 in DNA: TGTGCCAGCAGCTCGCCCCTTACAGGGCTTAACTACGAGCAGTACTTC.

This chain's CDR3 is CATSRVGRTSGSFVRYNEQFF. The CDR3 DNA sequence: TGTGCCACCAGCAGAGTTGGACGGACTAGCGGGAGCTTTGTACGTTACAATGAGCAGTTCTTC. The gene calls are TRBV15 and TRBJ2-1, with 13 bases matching TRBD2. This CDR3 has 21 amino acids. V shed 1 base, J shed 4 bases, and the junction held 16 bases outside the gene matches. Germline CDR1 is LNHNV and CDR2 is YYDKDF (reference sequence). Full variable domain (rest looked up from reference TRBV15 and TRBJ2-1): DAMVIQNPRYQVTQFGKPVTLSCSQTLNHNVMYWYQQKSSQAPKLLFHYYDKDFNNEADTPDNFQSRRPNTSFCFLDIRSPGLGDTAMYLCATSRVGRTSGSFVRYNEQFFGPGTRLTVL.

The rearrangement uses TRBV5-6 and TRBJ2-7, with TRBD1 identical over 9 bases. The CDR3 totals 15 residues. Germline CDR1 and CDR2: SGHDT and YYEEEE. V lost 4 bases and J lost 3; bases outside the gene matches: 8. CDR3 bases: TGTGCCAGCAGCCTAACAGGGGGCCCATTCTACGAGCAGTACTTC. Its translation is CASSLTGGPFYEQYF.

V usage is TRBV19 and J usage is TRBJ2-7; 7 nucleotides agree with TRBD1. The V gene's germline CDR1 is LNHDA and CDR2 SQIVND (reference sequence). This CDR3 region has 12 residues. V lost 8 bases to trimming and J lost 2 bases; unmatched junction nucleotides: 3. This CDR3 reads CASEGQTYEQYF. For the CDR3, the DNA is TGTGCCAGTGAGGGACAGACCTACGAGCAGTACTTC.

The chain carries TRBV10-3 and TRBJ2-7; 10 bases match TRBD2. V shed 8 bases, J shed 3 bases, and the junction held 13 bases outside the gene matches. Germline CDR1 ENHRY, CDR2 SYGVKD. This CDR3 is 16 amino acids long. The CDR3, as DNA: TGTGCCATCGGGGCTGTAACTAGCGGGATCATCTACGAGCAGTACTTC. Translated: CAIGAVTSGIIYEQYF.

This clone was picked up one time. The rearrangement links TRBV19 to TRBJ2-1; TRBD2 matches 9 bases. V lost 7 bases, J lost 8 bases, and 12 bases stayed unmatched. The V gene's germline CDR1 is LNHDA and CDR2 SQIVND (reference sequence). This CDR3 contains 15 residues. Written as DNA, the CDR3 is TGTGCCAGTACCGCCCTAGCGGGATATCCCCATGAGCAGTTCTTC. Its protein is CASTALAGYPHEQFF.

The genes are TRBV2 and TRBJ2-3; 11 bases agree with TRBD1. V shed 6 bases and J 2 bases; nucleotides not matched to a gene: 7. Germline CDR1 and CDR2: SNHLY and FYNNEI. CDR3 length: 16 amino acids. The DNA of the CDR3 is TGTGCCAGCAGCTACGGGACAGGGGGGACCACAGATACGCAGTATTTT. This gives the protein CASSYGTGGTTDTQYF.